What follows are 16 T cell receptor beta chains derived from one specimen sequenced in a study of shared clonotypes between healthy human individuals. Measured with immunoSEQ multiplex PCR; TCRdb has only the in-frame clones, and not every one. The sample lists 450,000 to 650,000 clones; around three quarters were seen once. Specimen: PBMCs. The receptors stem from a woman aged 40 to 50 in good health. Some clones in this sample may be carry-over from other donors' samples.

Remarks on this clone: Sequence at one end of the junction differs from germline and may be a read error. The same CDR3 arises from other DNA sequences in this sample as well. This chain uses TRBV7-9 with TRBJ1-1, with D tentatively TRBD1 (6 bases). The CDR3 is 11 residues long. Per germline, CDR1 SEHNR and CDR2 FQNEAQ (reference sequence). The CDR3 sequence is CASQGSTEAFF. The CDR3 DNA reads TGTGCCAGCCAGGGGAGCACTGAAGCTTTCTTC.

This rearrangement joins TRBV7-2 to TRBJ2-2, with 9 bases aligning to TRBD1. Germline values: CDR1 SGHTA, CDR2 FQGNSA. The V gene end was trimmed by 5 bases and the J gene end by 3 bases; junction bases not matched to a gene: 4. This CDR3 spans 15 amino acids. The CDR3 spells CASSATGGHTGELFF. The CDR3 coding sequence is TGTGCCAGCAGCGCCACAGGGGGCCACACCGGGGAGCTGTTTTTT.

The V call is TRBV7-8, the J call TRBJ1-2, with a weak D call TRBD1 (5 bases). The CDR3 contains 15 residues. Trimming took 5 bases from V and 8 from J, leaving 21 bases between them. Germline lookup yields CDR1 SGHVS and CDR2 FQNEAQ. The CDR3 sequence: CASSAQPRVRGGYTF. In nucleotides, the CDR3 is TGTGCCAGCAGCGCCCAGCCCCGGGTGAGGGGCGGCTACACCTTC.

The V gene is TRBV20-1, the J gene TRBJ2-7, with D perhaps TRBD2 (5 bases). V lost 1 base and J lost 13, with 5 bases in between. The CDR3 is 8 residues long. CDR1 is DFQATT, CDR2 SNEGSKA, per germline (reference sequence). The DNA for the CDR3 is TGCAGTGCTAGAGGGACTTACTTC. It is translated as CSARGTYF.

V is TRBV4-2 and J is TRBJ2-3; D call uncertain. The CDR3 is made up of 17 amino acids. Trimming left V 4 bases short and J 2 bases short, with 19 bases between. The germline V gene has CDR1 LGHNA and CDR2 YNFKEQ. The CDR3 protein is CASSLRVVVGNTDTQYF. DNA for the CDR3: TGTGCCAGCAGCCTCCGGGTCGTGGTGGGAAACACAGATACGCAGTATTTT.

The J gene is TRBJ2-3, the V gene TRBV11-2; possibly TRBD1 or TRBD2 for D (6 bases each). The germline V gene encodes CDR1 SGHAT and CDR2 FQNNGV. Trimming shortened V by 0 bases and J by 1 base, and 17 bases separated the two germline ends. There are 18 residues in the CDR3. Here the CDR3 reads CASSLDWRGDHRTDTQYF. The CDR3 DNA follows: TGTGCCAGCAGCTTAGATTGGAGGGGGGACCATCGCACAGATACGCAGTATTTT.

This clone was counted only a few times. The rearrangement links TRBV7-9 to TRBJ2-2, with a weak D call TRBD1 (5 bases). This CDR3 comprises 15 residues. Trimming shortened V by 1 base and J by 1 base, and 7 bases separated the two germline ends. Germline V lookup: CDR1 SEHNR, CDR2 FQNEAQ (reference sequence). This chain's CDR3 is CASSLGRVNTGELFF. The CDR3 nucleotides read TGTGCCAGCAGCTTAGGCAGGGTGAACACCGGGGAGCTGTTTTTT.

The chain couples TRBV19 to TRBJ1-5; D is unclear. V lost 5 bases, J lost 6 bases, and 14 bases lay in between. The CDR3 runs 14 residues. Germline CDR1 reads LNHDA; CDR2 reads SQIVND (reference sequence). CDR3 residues: CASSLTPSSQPQHF. The CDR3 DNA sequence: TGTGCCAGTAGTCTAACCCCATCTAGTCAGCCCCAGCATTTT.

Of note for this clone: Germline is not matched at one junction end, which may reflect a read error. The J gene is TRBJ2-7, the V gene TRBV5-1, with 7 bases fitting TRBD1. The CDR3 contains 14 residues. Germline assignment: CDR1 SGHRS and CDR2 YFSETQ. CDR3 DNA sequence: TGCGCCAGCAGCCCGAGGACAGGCCAGTACGCGCAGTACTTC. Amino acid sequence: CASSPRTGQYAQYF.

This clone has a handful of counts. The rearrangement links TRBV7-7 to TRBJ2-1; maybe TRBD1 (5 bases). V lost 5 bases and J 8 bases, leaving 13 bases between the germline ends. The CDR3 is 13 residues long. CDR1 is SSHAT and CDR2 is FNYEAQ in the germline V gene (reference sequence). CDR3 sequence: CASSTQGSDEQFF. Written as DNA, the CDR3 is TGTGCCAGCAGCACTCAGGGTTCGGATGAGCAGTTCTTC.

The chain couples TRBV18 to TRBJ1-2; no clear D gene. The germline gives CDR1 KGHSH, CDR2 LQKENI. The V end was cut by 2 bases, the J end by 3 bases, with 10 bases between. The CDR3 has 14 residues. The CDR3 sequence: CASSPEGLDYGYTF. CDR3 bases: TGTGCCAGCTCACCAGAGGGCCTGGACTATGGCTACACCTTC.

This clone was observed once. The CDR3 is CASSPPELAHEQYF. CDR3 nucleotides: TGTGCCAGCAGTCCCCCTGAACTAGCTCACGAGCAGTACTTC. The chain uses TRBV28 and TRBJ2-7, with D possibly being TRBD2 (6 bases). V lost 5 bases to trimming and J lost 5 bases, with 16 bases between them. There are 14 residues in the CDR3. Germline assignment: CDR1 MDHEN and CDR2 SYDVKM.

V and J are TRBV2 and TRBJ2-1; D is perhaps TRBD1 (6 bases). Germline CDR1 reads SNHLY; CDR2 reads FYNNEI. The CDR3 runs to 13 residues. Trimming shortened V by 7 bases and J by 4 bases, and 11 bases separated the two germline ends. CDR3 nucleotide sequence: TGTGCCAGCACCCTGGGGGCGTACAATGAGCAGTTCTTC. Its translation is CASTLGAYNEQFF.

The chain links TRBV7-2 to TRBJ2-7, with 8 bases lining up with TRBD1. With V trimmed by 3 bases and J by 0 bases, 13 bases remained unmatched. The length of the CDR3 is 18 residues. Germline-derived CDR1 and CDR2 are SGHTA and FQGNSA. The CDR3 nucleotides read TGTGCCAGCAGCTTGCCCCCTCACAGGGGGAGGAACTCCTACGAGCAGTACTTC. Amino acid sequence: CASSLPPHRGRNSYEQYF. The complete variable domain, with remaining parts taken from reference TRBV7-2 and TRBJ2-7, reads GAGVSQSPSNKVTEKGKDVELRCDPISGHTALYWYRQSLGQGLEFLIYFQGNSAPDKSGLPSDRFSAERTGGSVSTLTIQRTQQEDSAVYLCASSLPPHRGRNSYEQYFGPGTRLTVT.

This chain uses TRBV6-1 with TRBJ2-5; 8 nucleotides agree with TRBD2. The CDR3 is 14 residues long. Germline CDR1 is MNHNS and CDR2 is SASEGT. J lost 4 bases, V lost 4 bases, and 5 bases had no gene match. CDR3 amino acids: CASSGWLAGETQYF. In DNA form, the CDR3 reads TGTGCCAGCAGTGGGTGGCTAGCGGGAGAGACCCAGTACTTC.

The genes are TRBV6-6 and TRBJ2-1; D remains ambiguous. Trimming shortened V by 8 bases and J by 7 bases, and 6 bases separated the two germline ends. The CDR3 is 10 residues long. Germline V gene data show CDR1 as MNHNY and CDR2 as SVGAGI (reference sequence). CDR3: CASGPNEQFF. CDR3 DNA sequence: TGTGCCAGCGGTCCTAATGAGCAGTTCTTC.